These 20 T cell receptor beta chains originate from one sample sequenced in a study of cytomegalovirus exposure and HLA in healthy donors. Primers for the PCR totalled 60 Vbeta and 13 Jbeta. Assay used: immunoSEQ multiplex PCR; TCRdb lists only in-frame clones, some missing. The sample lists around 170,000 clones, approximately 84% seen once, with approximately 2.4% in the top ten. The sequenced material came from PBMCs. These receptors were obtained from a woman aged 50 to 60 in good health and CMV-seropositive.

This chain links TRBV19 with TRBJ1-1; 11 positions match TRBD1. Unmatched junction bases numbered 7, after V lost 7 bases and J lost 6 bases. Germline V gene data show CDR1 as LNHDA and CDR2 as SQIVND (reference sequence). The CDR3 contains 14 residues. CDR3 nucleotides: TGTGCCAGTATTTGGACAGGGGGCTCGGCTGAAGCTTTCTTT. Its protein product is CASIWTGGSAEAFF.

V gene TRBV7-3 combines with J gene TRBJ1-1; TRBD1 might be the D (5 bases). The germline gives CDR1 SGHTA, CDR2 FQGTGA. V gave up 5 bases and J gave up 0 bases, with 16 bases separating them. This CDR3 contains 16 residues. The CDR3: CASSPTGDTMNTEAFF. As DNA, the CDR3 is TGTGCCAGCAGCCCCACAGGAGATACCATGAACACTGAAGCTTTCTTT.

The V and J genes are TRBV7-9 and TRBJ2-4; TRBD2 matches at 7 bases. V gave up 2 bases and J gave up 4 bases; unmatched junction bases: 2. From germline, CDR1 is SEHNR and CDR2 FQNEAQ (reference sequence). The CDR3 contains 14 residues. The chain's CDR3 is CASSLWGGKNIQYF. In nucleotides, the CDR3 is TGTGCCAGCAGCTTATGGGGGGGAAAAAACATTCAGTACTTC.

This chain links TRBV18 with TRBJ2-3; D perhaps matches TRBD2 (5 bases). This CDR3 contains 15 residues. The V end lost 5 bases, the J end lost 6 bases, and 18 bases lay between the germline ends. The germline gives CDR1 KGHSH, CDR2 LQKENI. CDR3 residues: CASSSVLGARDTQYF. CDR3 bases: TGTGCCAGCTCATCCGTTTTGGGAGCTCGGGATACGCAGTATTTT. The full variable domain, completed using reference TRBV18 and TRBJ2-3, is NAGVMQNPRHLVRRRGQEARLRCSPMKGHSHVYWYRQLPEEGLKFMVYLQKENIIDESGMPKERFSAEFPKEGPSILRIQQVVRGDSAAYFCASSSVLGARDTQYFGPGTRLTVL.

About this clone itself: At one boundary the junction diverges from the germline segment, which might be a read error. This chain connects TRBV5-1 to TRBJ2-1, with a possible D match to TRBD2 (6 bases). Germline CDR1 reads SGHRS; CDR2 reads YFSETQ. This CDR3 region has 14 residues. In DNA form, the CDR3 reads TGTGCCAGCAGCTTGGGTGTGGGGGGTAATGAGCAGTTCTTC. Protein sequence: CASSLGVGGNEQFF.

The chain is built from TRBV4-2 and TRBJ1-6; TRBD1 matches 8 bases. The CDR3 sequence is 15 residues long. Germline V gene lookup returns CDR1 LGHNA and CDR2 YNFKEQ. V lost 2 bases and J lost 9; bases outside the gene matches: 6. CDR3 sequence (DNA): TGTGCCAGCAGCCAACCACAGGGGGTTAGTTCACCCCTCCACTTT. Translation: CASSQPQGVSSPLHF.

In this sample, this clone turned up once. The chain uses TRBV18 and TRBJ1-1; D call uncertain. The CDR3 is made up of 13 amino acids. CDR1 is KGHSH, CDR2 LQKENI, per germline. Deletions cut 3 bases from V and 4 bases from J, with 9 bases between. The CDR3 sequence is CASSPGVATEAFF. CDR3 sequence (DNA): TGTGCCAGCTCACCTGGTGTGGCCACTGAAGCTTTCTTT. The full variable domain, rest sourced from reference TRBV18 and TRBJ1-1, is NAGVMQNPRHLVRRRGQEARLRCSPMKGHSHVYWYRQLPEEGLKFMVYLQKENIIDESGMPKERFSAEFPKEGPSILRIQQVVRGDSAAYFCASSPGVATEAFFGQGTRLTVV.

With respect to this clone: The same CDR3 also results from other DNA sequences found in this sample. V gene TRBV21-1 combines with J gene TRBJ2-3; the listed D gene, TRBD1, was not tested against the DNA. TRBV21-1 counts as a pseudogene. There are 16 residues in the CDR3. The CDR3 region has the DNA TGTGCCAGCAGCAAAGGGGGACAGGGGCGAGGAGATACGCAGTATTTT. It is translated as CASSKGGQGRGDTQYF.

As concerns this clone: The junction does not match germline at one end; this may be a read error. This chain connects TRBV5-6 to TRBJ2-7; no clear D. The CDR3 runs to 13 residues. Germline CDR1 reads SGHDT; CDR2 reads YYEEEE. The CDR3 region has the DNA TGTGCCAGCGGCTTGGTGTCTCCCTACGAGCAGTACTTC. The encoded protein is CASGLVSPYEQYF. Together with reference TRBV5-6 and TRBJ2-7, the CDR3 gives the full variable domain: DAGVTQSPTHLIKTRGQQVTLRCSPKSGHDTVSWYQQALGQGPQFIFQYYEEEERQRGNFPDRFSGHQFPNYSSELNVNALLLGDSALYLCASGLVSPYEQYFGPGTRLTVT.

The chain carries TRBV6-1 and TRBJ1-2; D is unclear. Germline lookup yields CDR1 MNHNS and CDR2 SASEGT. The CDR3 loop spans 14 amino acids. V shed 3 bases and J shed 3 bases, with 11 bases lying between them. This chain's CDR3 is CASSDGGIDYGYTF. The DNA of the CDR3 is TGTGCCAGCAGTGATGGAGGAATAGACTATGGCTACACCTTC.

V is TRBV5-4 and J is TRBJ2-6; D remains unclear. The germline V and J ends were trimmed by 1 base and 0 bases, with 5 bases remaining between them. CDR3 length: 15 residues. Germline lookup yields CDR1 SGHNT and CDR2 YYREEE (reference sequence). The CDR3: CASSLKLSGANVLTF. The CDR3 DNA is TGTGCCAGCAGCTTGAAACTCTCTGGGGCCAACGTCCTGACTTTC.

The CDR3 here is CASSLSGGGETQYF. The CDR3 DNA sequence: TGCGCCAGCAGCTTGAGCGGCGGGGGAGAGACCCAGTACTTC. The V gene is TRBV5-1, the J gene TRBJ2-5; TRBD2 aligns across 7 bases. With V trimmed by 1 base and J by 4 bases, 4 bases remained unmatched. Germline assignment: CDR1 SGHRS and CDR2 YFSETQ. The CDR3 spans 14 residues.

The V gene is TRBV14, the J gene TRBJ2-3; D might be TRBD1 (5 bases). Trimming removed 4 bases at V and 7 bases at J, with 15 bases between. The CDR3 consists of 14 residues. In germline, CDR1 is SGHDN, CDR2 FVKESK. CDR3 sequence reads: CASSPDRQGYTQYF. In DNA, the CDR3 is TGTGCCAGCAGCCCCGACCGTCAGGGCTATACGCAGTATTTT.

CDR3 DNA sequence: TGCGCCAGCAGTGACAGGAGGGACTATGGCTACACCTTC. Its protein product is CASSDRRDYGYTF. The chain employs TRBV10-1 and TRBJ1-2; no definite D call. Germline V gene sequence: CDR1 WNHNN, CDR2 SYGVQD (reference sequence). The CDR3 spans 13 residues. V dropped 3 bases and J dropped 3 bases, with 8 bases sitting between them.

The chain is built from TRBV2 and TRBJ1-2; TRBD1 is a possible D gene (5 bases). Trimming stripped 5 bases from V and 4 bases from J, with 17 bases between. Looked up from germline, CDR1 is SNHLY and CDR2 is FYNNEI. The CDR3 totals 15 residues. The CDR3 DNA sequence: TGTGCCAGCAGTACCGACAGACTTGGGATCTATGGCTACACCTTC. Its protein product is CASSTDRLGIYGYTF.

The chain uses TRBV5-4 and TRBJ2-3; maybe TRBD1 (6 bases). Germline CDR1 SGHNT, CDR2 YYREEE (reference sequence). Trimming took off 0 bases at V and 2 bases at J, with 13 bases between the two ends. The CDR3 contains 16 residues. CDR3 protein: CASSLVGRGYTDTQYF. CDR3 in DNA: TGTGCCAGCAGCTTGGTGGGCAGGGGATACACAGATACGCAGTATTTT.

This clone was seen just once. This chain links TRBV29-1 with TRBJ2-5, with a tentative D call TRBD1 (5 bases). Trimming took 1 base from V and 1 from J, leaving 7 bases between them. This CDR3 has 13 amino acids. Per germline, CDR1 SQVTM and CDR2 ANQGSEA. This CDR3 reads CSVEGGRQETQYF. In DNA form, the CDR3 reads TGCAGCGTTGAAGGGGGCCGCCAAGAGACCCAGTACTTC. Based on the CDR3 plus reference TRBV29-1 and TRBJ2-5, the full variable domain is SAVISQKPSRDICQRGTSLTIQCQVDSQVTMMFWYRQQPGQSLTLIATANQGSEATYESGFVIDKFPISRPNLTFSTLTVSNMSPEDSSIYLCSVEGGRQETQYFGPGTRLLVL.

The sample holds one count of this clone. The chain combines TRBV19 with TRBJ2-6; 8 bases fit TRBD1. J gave up 0 bases and V 3 bases, and 4 bases lay outside the gene matches. The germline CDR1 and CDR2 sequences are LNHDA and SQIVND (reference sequence). The CDR3 covers 17 residues. CDR3 sequence (DNA): TGTGCCAGTAGTATGACAGGGGCGCGCTCTGGGGCCAACGTCCTGACTTTC. Translation gives CASSMTGARSGANVLTF. The variable domain in full, with the rest retrieved from reference TRBV19 and TRBJ2-6, is DGGITQSPKYLFRKEGQNVTLSCEQNLNHDAMYWYRQDPGQGLRLIYYSQIVNDFQKGDIAEGYSVSREKKESFPLTVTSAQKNPTAFYLCASSMTGARSGANVLTFGAGSRLTVL.

This clone was seen only once. This chain connects TRBV6-6 to TRBJ1-2, with a tentative D call TRBD1 (5 bases). The CDR3 length is 13 residues. Trimming removed 6 bases from V and 1 base from J, with 9 bases in between. Germline loops: CDR1 MNHNY, CDR2 SVGAGI (reference sequence). CDR3 DNA: TGTGCCAGCAGGATCGACAGTAACTATGGCTACACCTTC. It translates to CASRIDSNYGYTF.

The V gene is TRBV28, the J gene TRBJ2-1; 8 nucleotides match TRBD2. Germline V gene sequence: CDR1 MDHEN, CDR2 SYDVKM. V shed 6 bases, J shed 4 bases, and the junction held 5 bases outside the gene matches. The CDR3 runs 14 residues. CDR3 DNA sequence: TGTGCCAGCAGGGGGCTAGCGGGTTACAATGAGCAGTTCTTC. This codes for CASRGLAGYNEQFF.